This is a list of T cell receptor beta chains from one sample in a study of cytomegalovirus exposure and HLA in healthy donors. TCRdb keeps only in-frame clones here, not all; method: immunoSEQ multiplex PCR. The sample has roughly 100,000 clones; 60% to 70% are singletons. What was sequenced was PBMCs. These receptors were taken from a woman in her 50s in good health and CMV-seronegative. Both conserved end residues are part of each CDR3. The order of the fields is CDR3 protein, CDR3 DNA, D gene, clone size, V gene, J gene. The D gene is left open where the match is weak. Some rows mark clone size as missing; the rest say once, few, many or name a class of expanded clone.

CASSDGRGSYNEQFF	TGCGCCAGCAGTGACGGCAGGGGTTCCTACAATGAGCAGTTCTTC	NA	NA	TRBV10-2	TRBJ2-1
CASSSRLVDTQYF	TGTGCCAGCAGCTCTCGACTAGTAGATACGCAGTATTTT	NA	few	TRBV11-2	TRBJ2-3
CASSSRGTRDYNEQFF	TGTGCCAGCAGCTCCAGGGGGACTAGGGACTACAATGAGCAGTTCTTC	NA	NA	TRBV11-3	TRBJ2-1
CASSLLGRTDTQYF	TGCGCCAGCAGCTTATTGGGGAGGACAGATACGCAGTATTTT	NA	once	TRBV5-1	TRBJ2-3
CASSLDGSYNEQFF	TGTGCCAGCAGCTTAGACGGGTCCTACAATGAGCAGTTCTTC	NA	NA	TRBV7-9	TRBJ2-1
CASRTSGTTGELFF	TGCGCCAGCAGGACTAGCGGGACCACCGGGGAGCTGTTTTTT	TRBD2	few	TRBV10-2	TRBJ2-2
CASNLGGVNTGELFF	TGCGCCAGCAACCTGGGGGGGGTCAACACCGGGGAGCTGTTTTTT	TRBD2	few	TRBV5-1	TRBJ2-2
CASGGGTYEQYF	TGTGCCAGCGGGGGGGGGACCTACGAGCAGTACTTC	TRBD2	NA	TRBV11-2	TRBJ2-7
CASSLIPGTENEQFF	TGTGCCAGCAGCTTAATACCCGGGACAGAGAATGAGCAGTTCTTC	TRBD1	NA	TRBV5-4	TRBJ2-1
CASSLSGGRAHEQFF	TGTGCCAGCAGTTTATCTGGCGGGAGGGCGCATGAGCAGTTCTTC	TRBD2	NA	TRBV28	TRBJ2-1
CSVEFSNEQFF	TGCAGCGTTGAATTCTCTAATGAGCAGTTCTTC	NA	NA	TRBV29-1	TRBJ2-1
CASSWSGMDEQYF	TGTGCCAGCAGCTGGTCGGGGATGGACGAGCAGTACTTC	NA	NA	TRBV6-1	TRBJ2-7
CASSPVGQGGFVRNTEAFF	TGTGCCAGCTCACCAGTGGGACAGGGGGGATTTGTACGGAACACTGAAGCTTTCTTT	TRBD1	NA	TRBV18	TRBJ1-1
CASSIAAGLATSEQFF	TGTGCCAGTAGTATCGCTGCGGGACTAGCAACGTCTGAGCAGTTCTTC	TRBD2	NA	TRBV19	TRBJ2-1
CATEGTGGYEQYF	TGTGCCACCGAGGGGACAGGGGGTTACGAGCAGTACTTC	TRBD1	NA	TRBV28	TRBJ2-7
CASSLWVAGGPSDEQFF	TGTGCCAGCAGCTTGTGGGTAGCGGGAGGGCCCTCTGATGAGCAGTTCTTC	TRBD2	few	TRBV5-4	TRBJ2-1
CASSVHRGRTYEQYF	TGTGCCAGCAGTGTTCACAGGGGTAGAACCTACGAGCAGTACTTC	TRBD1	NA	TRBV27	TRBJ2-7
CSAGGDGELFF	TGCAGCGCCGGGGGTGACGGGGAGCTGTTTTTT	NA	NA	TRBV29-1	TRBJ2-2
CASSLYPSGNQFF	TGTGCCAGCAGTTTATACCCTAGCGGGAATCAGTTCTTC	TRBD2	once	TRBV27	TRBJ2-1
CASTVGQGAGDTQYF	TGTGCCAGCACGGTGGGGCAGGGGGCCGGAGATACGCAGTATTTT	TRBD1	NA	TRBV6-6	TRBJ2-3
CASSYSGTLDEQYF	TGTGCCAGCAGTTACTCGGGCACGCTGGACGAGCAGTACTTC	NA	NA	TRBV6-5	TRBJ2-7
CASNKLTGNAEAFF	TGTGCCAGCAACAAACTAACGGGGAACGCTGAAGCTTTCTTT	NA	NA	TRBV9	TRBJ1-1
CASSGTSLYEQYF	TGTGCCAGCAGCGGGACTAGTTTGTACGAGCAGTACTTC	TRBD2	NA	TRBV9	TRBJ2-7
CATSRDVSGGAGRDTQYF	TGTGCCACCAGCAGAGATGTGAGCGGGGGGGCCGGGCGAGATACGCAGTATTTT	TRBD2	NA	TRBV15	TRBJ2-3
CASSKPGLADADTQYF	TGTGCCAGCAGTAAACCGGGACTAGCGGATGCAGATACGCAGTATTTT	TRBD2	few	TRBV2	TRBJ2-3
CASRLGTSGGIYNEQFF	TGTGCCAGCAGACTAGGGACTAGCGGGGGAATCTACAATGAGCAGTTCTTC	TRBD2	few	TRBV27	TRBJ2-1
CAISVTQEGNTIYF	TGTGCCATCAGTGTGACACAGGAAGGAAACACCATATATTTT	NA	few	TRBV10-3	TRBJ1-3
CASSRGQGDPYEQYF	TGTGCCAGCAGCCGCGGACAGGGGGATCCCTACGAGCAGTACTTC	TRBD1	NA	TRBV14	TRBJ2-7
CASRDGTGPYEQYF	TGTGCCAGCAGGGACGGGACAGGCCCCTACGAGCAGTACTTC	TRBD1	once	TRBV7-8	TRBJ2-7
CASSDGGVRTDTQYF	TGCGCCAGCAGTGATGGAGGAGTTCGGACAGATACGCAGTATTTT	NA	once	TRBV10-1	TRBJ2-3
CASRGLLNTEAFF	TGTGCCAGCAGAGGACTTCTGAACACTGAAGCTTTCTTT	NA	few	TRBV6-5	TRBJ1-1
CASRGEGYGYTF	TGTGCCAGCAGGGGGGAGGGCTATGGCTACACCTTC	NA	NA	TRBV9	TRBJ1-2
CASSYEPGGKETQYF	TGTGCCAGCAGCTACGAGCCCGGGGGGAAAGAGACCCAGTACTTC	TRBD2	NA	TRBV7-9	TRBJ2-5
CASSYEVGTGGSPLHF	TGTGCCAGCAGTTATGAGGTCGGGACAGGGGGCTCACCCCTCCACTTT	TRBD1	NA	TRBV6-5	TRBJ1-6
CASSRTGQFNQPQHF	TGTGCCAGCAGTCGTACGGGACAGTTCAATCAGCCCCAGCATTTT	TRBD1	few	TRBV5-5	TRBJ1-5
CASSYGQPGNTIYF	TGTGCCAGCAGCTACGGACAGCCTGGAAACACCATATATTTT	NA	NA	TRBV5-6	TRBJ1-3
CASSLARVDTEASF	TGCGCCAGCAGCTTGGCCAGGGTGGACACTGAAGCTTCCTTT	NA	NA	TRBV5-1	TRBJ1-1
CASSLQGTSGNTIYF	TGTGCCAGCAGCCTACAGGGGACCTCTGGAAACACCATATATTTT	TRBD1	few	TRBV2	TRBJ1-3
CASSSGLAGDTQYF	TGTGCCAGCAGCTCGGGACTAGCGGGGGATACGCAGTATTTT	TRBD2	NA	TRBV7-3	TRBJ2-3
CASSLVGGSSYEQYF	TGTGCCAGCAGCTTAGTAGGGGGCAGCTCCTACGAGCAGTACTTC	TRBD1	few	TRBV11-2	TRBJ2-7
CASSQAPGQVKLNTEAFF	TGCGCCAGCAGCCAAGCCCCTGGACAGGTAAAATTGAACACTGAAGCTTTCTTT	TRBD1	few	TRBV4-1	TRBJ1-1
CASSYGTSYNEQFF	TGTGCCAGCAGTTACGGGACTAGCTACAATGAGCAGTTCTTC	TRBD2	once	TRBV6-5	TRBJ2-1
CASGPTPSYEQYF	TGTGCCAGCGGGCCAACCCCCTCCTACGAGCAGTACTTC	NA	NA	TRBV7-9	TRBJ2-7
CASSVGFNTYEQYF	TGTGCCAGCAGCGTAGGGTTTAACACCTACGAGCAGTACTTC	NA	NA	TRBV9	TRBJ2-7
CASSQVRQLILLNTEAFF	TGCGCCAGCAGCCAAGTCAGACAGTTGATCCTTTTGAACACTGAAGCTTTCTTT	NA	NA	TRBV4-1	TRBJ1-1